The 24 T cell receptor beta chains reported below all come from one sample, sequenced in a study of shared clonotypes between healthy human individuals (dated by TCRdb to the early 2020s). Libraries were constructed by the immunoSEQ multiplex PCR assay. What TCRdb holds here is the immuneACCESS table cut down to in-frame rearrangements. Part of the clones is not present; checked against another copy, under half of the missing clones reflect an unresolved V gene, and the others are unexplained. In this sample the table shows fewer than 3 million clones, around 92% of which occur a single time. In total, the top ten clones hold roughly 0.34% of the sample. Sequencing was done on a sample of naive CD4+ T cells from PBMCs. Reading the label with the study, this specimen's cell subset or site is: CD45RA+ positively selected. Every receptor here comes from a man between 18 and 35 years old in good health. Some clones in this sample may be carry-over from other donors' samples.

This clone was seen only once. This chain's CDR3 is CATRSGANYGYTF. In nucleotides, the CDR3 is TGTGCCACCCGAAGCGGAGCTAACTATGGCTACACCTTC. The genes are TRBV6-5 and TRBJ1-2, with D uncertain. CDR3 length: 13 amino acids. Between the trimmed V and J ends, which lost 10 bases and 0 bases, there was a span of 12 bases. CDR1 and CDR2 from the germline V gene are MNHEY and SVGAGI.

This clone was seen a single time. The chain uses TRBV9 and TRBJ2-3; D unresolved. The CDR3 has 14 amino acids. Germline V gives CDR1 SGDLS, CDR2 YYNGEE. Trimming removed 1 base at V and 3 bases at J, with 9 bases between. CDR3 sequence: CASSVYSQTDTQYF. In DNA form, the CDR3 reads TGTGCCAGCAGCGTATATAGTCAGACAGATACGCAGTATTTT.

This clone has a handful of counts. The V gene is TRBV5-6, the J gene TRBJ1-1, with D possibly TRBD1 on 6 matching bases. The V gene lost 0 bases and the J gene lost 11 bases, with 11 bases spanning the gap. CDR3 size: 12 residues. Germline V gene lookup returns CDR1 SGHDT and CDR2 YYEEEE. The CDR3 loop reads CASSLGPGHAFF. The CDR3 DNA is TGTGCCAGCAGCTTGGGTCCGGGACATGCTTTCTTT.

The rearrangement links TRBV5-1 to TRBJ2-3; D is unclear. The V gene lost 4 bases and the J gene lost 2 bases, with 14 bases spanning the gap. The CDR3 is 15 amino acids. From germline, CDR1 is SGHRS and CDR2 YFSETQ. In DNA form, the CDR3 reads TGCGCCAGCAGCACCCAGTCGCCGCTCACAGATACGCAGTATTTT. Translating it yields CASSTQSPLTDTQYF.

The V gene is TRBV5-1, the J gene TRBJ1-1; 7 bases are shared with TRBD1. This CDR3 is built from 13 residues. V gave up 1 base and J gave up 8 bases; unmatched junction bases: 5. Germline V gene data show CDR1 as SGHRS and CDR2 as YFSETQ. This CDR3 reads CASSLSGGKEAFF. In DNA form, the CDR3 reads TGCGCCAGCAGCTTGTCAGGGGGAAAGGAAGCTTTCTTT.

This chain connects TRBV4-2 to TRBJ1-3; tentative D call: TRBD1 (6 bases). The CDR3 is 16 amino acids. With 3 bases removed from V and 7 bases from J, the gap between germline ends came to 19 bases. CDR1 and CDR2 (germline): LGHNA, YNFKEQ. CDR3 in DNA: TGTGCCAGCAGCCAGGACCTCTGGGGGGCTAGGAACACCATATATTTT. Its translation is CASSQDLWGARNTIYF.

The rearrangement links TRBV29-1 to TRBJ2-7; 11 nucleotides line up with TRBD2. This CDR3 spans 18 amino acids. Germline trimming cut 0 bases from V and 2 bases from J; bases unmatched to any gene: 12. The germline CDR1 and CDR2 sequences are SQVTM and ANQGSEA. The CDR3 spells CSVEDRIIAGGNAYEQYF. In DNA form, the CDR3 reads TGCAGCGTTGAAGATCGCATAATAGCGGGAGGGAATGCCTACGAGCAGTACTTC.

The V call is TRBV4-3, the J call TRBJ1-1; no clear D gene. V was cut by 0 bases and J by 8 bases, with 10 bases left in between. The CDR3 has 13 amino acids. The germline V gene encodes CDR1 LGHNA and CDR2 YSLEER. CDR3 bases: TGCGCCAGCAGCCAAGAGGACGGACGAGAAGCTTTCTTT. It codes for CASSQEDGREAFF.

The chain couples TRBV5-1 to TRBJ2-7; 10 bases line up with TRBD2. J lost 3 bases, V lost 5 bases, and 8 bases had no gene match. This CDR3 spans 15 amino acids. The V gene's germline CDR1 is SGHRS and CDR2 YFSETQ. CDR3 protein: CASRTGTSAIYEQYF. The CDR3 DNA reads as TGCGCCAGCAGGACCGGGACTAGCGCTATCTACGAGCAGTACTTC. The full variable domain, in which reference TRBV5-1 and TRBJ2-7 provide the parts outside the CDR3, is KAGVTQTPRYLIKTRGQQVTLSCSPISGHRSVSWYQQTPGQGLQFLFEYFSETQRNKGNFPGRFSGRQFSNSRSEMNVSTLELGDSALYLCASRTGTSAIYEQYFGPGTRLTVT.

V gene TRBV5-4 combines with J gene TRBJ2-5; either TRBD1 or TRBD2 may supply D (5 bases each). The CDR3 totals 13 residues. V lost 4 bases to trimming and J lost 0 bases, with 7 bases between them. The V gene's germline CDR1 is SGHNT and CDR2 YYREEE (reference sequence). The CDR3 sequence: CASSVGHQETQYF. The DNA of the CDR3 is TGTGCCAGCAGCGTGGGACACCAAGAGACCCAGTACTTC.

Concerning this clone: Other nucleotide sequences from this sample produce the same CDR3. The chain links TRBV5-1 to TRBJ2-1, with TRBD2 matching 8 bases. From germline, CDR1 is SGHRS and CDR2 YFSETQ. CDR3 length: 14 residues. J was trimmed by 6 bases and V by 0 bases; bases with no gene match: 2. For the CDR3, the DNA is TGCGCCAGCAGCTTGGCCACTAGCGGCAATGAGCAGTTCTTC. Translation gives CASSLATSGNEQFF.

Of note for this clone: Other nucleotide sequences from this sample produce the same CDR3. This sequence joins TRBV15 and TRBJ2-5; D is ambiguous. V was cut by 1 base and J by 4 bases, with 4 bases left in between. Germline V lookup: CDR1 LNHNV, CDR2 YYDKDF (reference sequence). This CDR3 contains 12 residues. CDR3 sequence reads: CATSRGRETQYF. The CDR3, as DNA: TGTGCCACCAGCAGAGGGAGAGAGACCCAGTACTTC.

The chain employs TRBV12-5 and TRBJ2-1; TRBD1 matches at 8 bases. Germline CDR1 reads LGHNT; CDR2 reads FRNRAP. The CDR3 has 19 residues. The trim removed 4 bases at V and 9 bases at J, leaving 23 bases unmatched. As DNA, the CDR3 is TGTGCTAGTGGTTCCTACCCCGGGACAGGTCCCCGGTCCCTCGGTGAGCAGTTCTTC. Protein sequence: CASGSYPGTGPRSLGEQFF.

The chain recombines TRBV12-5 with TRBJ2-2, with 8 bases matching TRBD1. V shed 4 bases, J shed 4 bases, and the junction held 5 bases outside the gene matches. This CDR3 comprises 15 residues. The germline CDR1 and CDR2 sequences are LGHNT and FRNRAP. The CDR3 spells CASGSWDRPTGELFF. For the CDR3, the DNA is TGTGCTAGTGGTTCCTGGGACAGGCCCACCGGGGAGCTGTTTTTT. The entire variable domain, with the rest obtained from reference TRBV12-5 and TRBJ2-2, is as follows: DARVTQTPRHKVTEMGQEVTMRCQPILGHNTVFWYRQTMMQGLELLAYFRNRAPLDDSGMPKDRFSAEMPDATLATLKIQPSEPRDSAVYFCASGSWDRPTGELFFGEGSRLTVL.

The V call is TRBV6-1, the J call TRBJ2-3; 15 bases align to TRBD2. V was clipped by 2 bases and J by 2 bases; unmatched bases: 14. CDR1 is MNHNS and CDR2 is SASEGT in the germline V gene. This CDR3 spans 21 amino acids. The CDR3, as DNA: TGTGCCAGCAGTGAATCAGGACTAGCGGGAGGGCCCATTTTGATCACAGATACGCAGTATTTT. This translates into CASSESGLAGGPILITDTQYF.

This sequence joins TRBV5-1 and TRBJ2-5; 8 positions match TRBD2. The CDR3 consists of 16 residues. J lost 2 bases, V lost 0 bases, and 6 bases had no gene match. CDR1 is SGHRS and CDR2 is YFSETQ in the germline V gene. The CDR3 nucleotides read TGCGCCAGCAGCTTGGGGGCGGGAGGCGGTCAAGAGACCCAGTACTTC. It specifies CASSLGAGGGQETQYF.

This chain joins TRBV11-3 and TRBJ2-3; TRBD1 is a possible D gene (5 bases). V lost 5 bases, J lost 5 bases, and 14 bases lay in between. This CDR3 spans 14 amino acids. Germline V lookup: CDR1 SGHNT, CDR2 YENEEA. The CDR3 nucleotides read TGTGCCAGCAGCCTAAGGGGTACCGGAGATACGCAGTATTTT. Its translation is CASSLRGTGDTQYF.

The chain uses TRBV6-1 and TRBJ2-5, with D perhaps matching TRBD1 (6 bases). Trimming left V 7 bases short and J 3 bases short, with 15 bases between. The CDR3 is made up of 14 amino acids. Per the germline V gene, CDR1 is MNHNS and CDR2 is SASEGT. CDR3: CASTIIRTEETQYF. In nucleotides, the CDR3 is TGTGCCAGCACTATAATCAGGACAGAAGAGACCCAGTACTTC.

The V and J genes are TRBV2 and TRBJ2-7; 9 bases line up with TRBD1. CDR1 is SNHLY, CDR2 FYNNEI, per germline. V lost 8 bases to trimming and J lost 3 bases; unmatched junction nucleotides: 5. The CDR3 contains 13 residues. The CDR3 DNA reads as TGTGCCAGCGCCGGGACAGGGAACTACGAGCAGTACTTC. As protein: CASAGTGNYEQYF.

Here the CDR3 reads CASSLRLVAGGPLYEQYF. The CDR3 DNA follows: TGTGCCAGCAGTTTAAGGTTGGTAGCGGGAGGGCCGCTTTACGAGCAGTACTTC. The J gene is TRBJ2-7, the V gene TRBV27; 11 bases align to TRBD2. CDR3 length: 18 amino acids. Germline assignment: CDR1 MNHEY and CDR2 SMNVEV (reference sequence). The V gene end was trimmed by 2 bases and the J gene end by 4 bases; junction bases not matched to a gene: 13.

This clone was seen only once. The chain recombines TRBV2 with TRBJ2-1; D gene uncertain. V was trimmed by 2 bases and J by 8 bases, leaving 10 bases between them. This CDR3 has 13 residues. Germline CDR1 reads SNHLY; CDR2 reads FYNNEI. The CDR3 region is CASSEFGWYEQFF. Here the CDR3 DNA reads TGTGCCAGCAGTGAATTTGGTTGGTATGAGCAGTTCTTC.

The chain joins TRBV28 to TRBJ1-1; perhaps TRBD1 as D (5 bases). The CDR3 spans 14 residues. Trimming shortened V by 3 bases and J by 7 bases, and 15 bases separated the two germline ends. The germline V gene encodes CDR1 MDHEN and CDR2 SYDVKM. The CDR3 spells CASSFLGGISEAFF. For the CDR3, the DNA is TGTGCCAGCAGTTTCCTCGGGGGGATTAGTGAAGCTTTCTTT.

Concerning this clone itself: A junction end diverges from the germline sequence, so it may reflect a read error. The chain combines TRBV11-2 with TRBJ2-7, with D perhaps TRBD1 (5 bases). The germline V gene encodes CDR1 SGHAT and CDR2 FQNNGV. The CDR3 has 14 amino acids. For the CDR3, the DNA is TGTGCCAGCAGCTTAGATGTCGTGGGGCGCTTCGAAAACTTC. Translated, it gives CASSLDVVGRFENF.

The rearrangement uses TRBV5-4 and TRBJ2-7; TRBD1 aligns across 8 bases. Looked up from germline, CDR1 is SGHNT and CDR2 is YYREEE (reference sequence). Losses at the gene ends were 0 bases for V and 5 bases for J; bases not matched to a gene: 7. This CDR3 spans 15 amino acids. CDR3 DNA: TGTGCCAGCAGCTTGGGGACAGGGTCTTGGGACGAGCAGTACTTC. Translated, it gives CASSLGTGSWDEQYF.